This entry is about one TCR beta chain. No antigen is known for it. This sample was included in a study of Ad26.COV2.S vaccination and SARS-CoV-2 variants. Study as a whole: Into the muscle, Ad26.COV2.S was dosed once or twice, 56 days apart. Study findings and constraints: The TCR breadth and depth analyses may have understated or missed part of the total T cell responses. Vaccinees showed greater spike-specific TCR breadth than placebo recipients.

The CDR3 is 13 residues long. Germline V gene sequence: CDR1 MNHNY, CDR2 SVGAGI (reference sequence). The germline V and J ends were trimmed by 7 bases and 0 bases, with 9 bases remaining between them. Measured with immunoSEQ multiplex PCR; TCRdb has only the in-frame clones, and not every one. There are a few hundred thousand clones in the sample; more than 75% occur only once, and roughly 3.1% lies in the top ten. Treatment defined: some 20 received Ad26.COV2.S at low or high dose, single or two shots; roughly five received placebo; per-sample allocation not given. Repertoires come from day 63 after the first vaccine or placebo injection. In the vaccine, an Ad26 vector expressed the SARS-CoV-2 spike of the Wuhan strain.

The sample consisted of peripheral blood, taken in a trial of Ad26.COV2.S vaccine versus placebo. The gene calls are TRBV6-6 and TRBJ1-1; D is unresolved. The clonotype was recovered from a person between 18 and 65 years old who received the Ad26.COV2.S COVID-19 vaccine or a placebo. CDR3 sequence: CASIPTVNTEAFF. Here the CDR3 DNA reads TGTGCCAGCATCCCGACGGTGAACACTGAAGCTTTCTTT.